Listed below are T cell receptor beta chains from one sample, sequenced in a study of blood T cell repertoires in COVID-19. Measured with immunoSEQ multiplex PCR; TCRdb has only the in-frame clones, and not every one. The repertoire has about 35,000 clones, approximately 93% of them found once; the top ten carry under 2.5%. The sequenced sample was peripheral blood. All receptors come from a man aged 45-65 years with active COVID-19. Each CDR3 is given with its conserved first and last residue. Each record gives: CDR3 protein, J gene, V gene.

CASSVGGGSLLETQYF	TRBJ2-5	TRBV9
CASSPVGASGTEAFF	TRBJ1-1	TRBV18
CASSLGGQGYEQYF	TRBJ2-7	TRBV5-1
CASSLARASGGTDTQYF	TRBJ2-3	TRBV5-8
CASSRKTGNSGNTIYF	TRBJ1-3	TRBV3-1/TRBV3-2
CASSGQGYREAFF	TRBJ1-1	TRBV10-2
CASSTTWRPNSPLHF	TRBJ1-6	TRBV19
CASSINARAIPYEQYF	TRBJ2-7	TRBV19
CAWSILPTEGYTF	TRBJ1-2	TRBV30
CASGGQGTDTQYF	TRBJ2-3	TRBV10-3